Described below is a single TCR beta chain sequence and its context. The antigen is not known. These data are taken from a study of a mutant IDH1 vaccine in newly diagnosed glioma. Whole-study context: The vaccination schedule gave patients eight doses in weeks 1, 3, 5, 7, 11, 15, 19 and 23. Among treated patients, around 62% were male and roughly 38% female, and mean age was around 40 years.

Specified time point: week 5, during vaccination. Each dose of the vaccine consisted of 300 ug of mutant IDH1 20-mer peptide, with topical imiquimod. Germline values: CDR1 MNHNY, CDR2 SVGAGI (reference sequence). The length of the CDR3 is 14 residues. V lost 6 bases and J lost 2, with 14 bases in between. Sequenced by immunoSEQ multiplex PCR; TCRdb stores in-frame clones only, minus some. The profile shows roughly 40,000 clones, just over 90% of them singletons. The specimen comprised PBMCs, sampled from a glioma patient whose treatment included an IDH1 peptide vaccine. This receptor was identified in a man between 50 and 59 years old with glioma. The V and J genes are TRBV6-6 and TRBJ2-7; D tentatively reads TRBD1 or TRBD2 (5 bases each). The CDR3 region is CASRPGTAPYEQYF. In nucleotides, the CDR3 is TGTGCCAGCAGGCCCGGGACCGCTCCCTACGAGCAGTACTTC.